The subject of this entry is one T cell receptor (beta chain). This sample is drawn from a study of human T cells and chemical hapten exposure. Overall study context: Skin of the upper inner arm, around 2 cm by around 2 cm, received 2% DPC for sensitization.

Between the trimmed V and J ends, which lost 8 bases and 7 bases, there was a span of 21 bases. The CDR3 is made up of 15 amino acids. The germline V gene encodes CDR1 MNHEY and CDR2 SVGEGT. Sample time point: patch test 3, about 24 weeks after DPC sensitization. The treatment denotes: therapeutic diphenylcyclopropenone sensitization with weekly scalp DPC. The library tagged each cDNA molecule with unique molecular identifiers. MiXCR was run by TCRdb on the RACE reads, yielding one entry per CDR3 protein. The table has roughly 150,000 distinct CDR3 sequences, roughly 26% seen once. The sample here was whole blood, taken in connection with sensitization to the hapten diphenylcyclopropenone (DPC). The chain couples TRBV6-2 or TRBV6-3 to TRBJ1-5, with a weak D call TRBD1 (6 bases). This TCR came from a young woman with alopecia areata. Some clones in this sample may be carry-over from other donors' samples. Written as DNA, the CDR3 is TGTGCCAGCCGACTTGATGGGCCAGGGGTGCAGCCCCAGCATTTT. Amino acid sequence: CASRLDGPGVQPQHF.